The entry that follows covers one TCR beta chain sequence. The germline V gene encodes CDR1 SEHNR and CDR2 FQNEAQ (reference sequence). Trimming stripped 5 bases from V and 7 bases from J, with 8 bases between. CDR3 size: 11 residues. Naive CD8 isolation took CD45RO-negative cells positively selected for CCR7 and excluded terminally differentiated effector memory CD45RA+ cells. Recent acute infections and vaccinations were absent in the healthy HIV-negative adult donors. This specimen belongs to a study of shared clonotypes between healthy human individuals. Sorted-subset replicate PCR reactions contained 150 to 200 ng DNA, corresponding to some 29,000 T cell genomes. Libraries were prepared by immunoSEQ multiplex PCR; TCRdb keeps only in-frame clonotypes and omits some of them. The table records about 2.2 million clones, 93% of them present only once.

Sequencing was performed on naive CD8+ T cells from PBMCs. The V call is TRBV7-9, the J call TRBJ1-2; no clear D gene. The source is a man in his late teens or twenties in good health. Some clones in this sample may be carry-over from other donors' samples. The chain's CDR3 is CASSDDLGYTF. The DNA of the CDR3 is TGTGCCAGCAGCGATGATCTTGGCTACACCTTC.